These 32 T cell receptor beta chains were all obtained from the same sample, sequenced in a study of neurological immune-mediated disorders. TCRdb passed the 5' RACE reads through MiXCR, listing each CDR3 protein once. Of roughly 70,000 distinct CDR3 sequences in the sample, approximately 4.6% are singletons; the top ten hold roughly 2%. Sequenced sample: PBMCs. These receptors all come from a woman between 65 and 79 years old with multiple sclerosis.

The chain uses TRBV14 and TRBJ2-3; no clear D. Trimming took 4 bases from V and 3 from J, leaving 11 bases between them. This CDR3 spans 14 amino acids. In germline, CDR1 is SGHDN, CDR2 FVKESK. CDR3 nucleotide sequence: TGTGCCAGCAGCCTTCCCCGATGGACAGATACGCAGTATTTT. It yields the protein CASSLPRWTDTQYF.

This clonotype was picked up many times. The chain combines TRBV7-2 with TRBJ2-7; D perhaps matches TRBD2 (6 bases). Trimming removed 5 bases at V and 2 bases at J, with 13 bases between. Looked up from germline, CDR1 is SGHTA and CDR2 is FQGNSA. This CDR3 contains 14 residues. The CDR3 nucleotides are TGTGCCAGCAGCCAGGGACTCAGGACCTACGAGCAGTACTTC. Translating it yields CASSQGLRTYEQYF.

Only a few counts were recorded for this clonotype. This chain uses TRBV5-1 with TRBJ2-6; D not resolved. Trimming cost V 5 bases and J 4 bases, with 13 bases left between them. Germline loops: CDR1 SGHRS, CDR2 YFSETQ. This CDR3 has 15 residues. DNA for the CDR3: TGCGCCAGCAGTTTGACAAGGAACGGGGCCAACGTCCTGACTTTC. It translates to CASSLTRNGANVLTF.

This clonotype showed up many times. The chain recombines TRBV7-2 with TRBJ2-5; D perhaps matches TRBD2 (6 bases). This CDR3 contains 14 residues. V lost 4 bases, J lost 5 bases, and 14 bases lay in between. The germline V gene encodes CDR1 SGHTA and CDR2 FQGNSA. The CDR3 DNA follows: TGTGCCAGCAGCTACGCGACTAGAACGGAGACCCAGTACTTC. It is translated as CASSYATRTETQYF.

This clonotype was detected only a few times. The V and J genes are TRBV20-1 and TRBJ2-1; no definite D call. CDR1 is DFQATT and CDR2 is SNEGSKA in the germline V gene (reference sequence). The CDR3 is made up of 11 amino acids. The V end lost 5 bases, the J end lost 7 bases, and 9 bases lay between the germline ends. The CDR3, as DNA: TGCAGTGCTCCCTCATATAATGAGCAGTTCTTC. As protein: CSAPSYNEQFF.

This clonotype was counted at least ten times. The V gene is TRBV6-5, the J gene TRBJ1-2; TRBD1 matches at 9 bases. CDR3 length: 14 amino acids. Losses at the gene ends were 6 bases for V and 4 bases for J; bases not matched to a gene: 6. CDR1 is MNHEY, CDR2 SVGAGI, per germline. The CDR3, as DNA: TGTGCCAGCAGCCCGACAGGGGGGGGCTATGGCTACACCTTC. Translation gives CASSPTGGGYGYTF.

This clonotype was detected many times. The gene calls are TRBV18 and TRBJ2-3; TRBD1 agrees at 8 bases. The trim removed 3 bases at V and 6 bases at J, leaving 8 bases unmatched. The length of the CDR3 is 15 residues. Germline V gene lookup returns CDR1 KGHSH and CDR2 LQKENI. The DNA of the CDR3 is TGTGCCAGCTCACCGCCCGGACAGGGAGGTGATACGCAGTATTTT. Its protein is CASSPPGQGGDTQYF.

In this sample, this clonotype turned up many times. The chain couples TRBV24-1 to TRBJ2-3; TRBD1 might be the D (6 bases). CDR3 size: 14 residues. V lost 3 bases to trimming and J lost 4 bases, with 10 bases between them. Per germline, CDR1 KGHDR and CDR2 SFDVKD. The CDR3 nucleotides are TGTGCCACCAGTGATCCAAAGGGGGCAGATACGCAGTATTTT. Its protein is CATSDPKGADTQYF.

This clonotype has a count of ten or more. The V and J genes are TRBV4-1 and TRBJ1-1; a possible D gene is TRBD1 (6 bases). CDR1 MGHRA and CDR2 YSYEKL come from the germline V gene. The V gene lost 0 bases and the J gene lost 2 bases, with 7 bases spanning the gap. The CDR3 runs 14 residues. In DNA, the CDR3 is TGCGCCAGCAGCCAAGACAGGGGAAACACTGAAGCTTTCTTT. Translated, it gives CASSQDRGNTEAFF.

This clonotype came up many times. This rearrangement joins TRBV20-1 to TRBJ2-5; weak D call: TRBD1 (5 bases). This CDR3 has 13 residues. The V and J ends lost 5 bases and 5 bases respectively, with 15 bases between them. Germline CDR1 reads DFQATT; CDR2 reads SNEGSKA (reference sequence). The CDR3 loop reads CSAQLSGQETQYF. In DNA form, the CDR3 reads TGCAGTGCTCAACTATCAGGGCAGGAGACCCAGTACTTC.

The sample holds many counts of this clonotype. In DNA form, the CDR3 reads TGCAGTGCTAGTTCGCGCCTGAGCTCCTACAATGAGCAGTTCTTC. Its protein product is CSASSRLSSYNEQFF. J is TRBJ2-1 and V is TRBV20-1; D is uncertain. Germline V gene sequence: CDR1 DFQATT, CDR2 SNEGSKA (reference sequence). V dropped 3 bases and J dropped 0 bases, with 12 bases sitting between them. This CDR3 is 15 amino acids long.

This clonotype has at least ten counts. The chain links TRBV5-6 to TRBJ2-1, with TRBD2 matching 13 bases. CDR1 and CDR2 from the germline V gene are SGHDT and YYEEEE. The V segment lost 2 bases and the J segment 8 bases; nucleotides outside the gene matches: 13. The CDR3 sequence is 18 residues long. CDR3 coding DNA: TGTGCCAGCAGCTTTCGGACTAGCGGGAGTATCCGGATGCATGAGCAGTTCTTC. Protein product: CASSFRTSGSIRMHEQFF.

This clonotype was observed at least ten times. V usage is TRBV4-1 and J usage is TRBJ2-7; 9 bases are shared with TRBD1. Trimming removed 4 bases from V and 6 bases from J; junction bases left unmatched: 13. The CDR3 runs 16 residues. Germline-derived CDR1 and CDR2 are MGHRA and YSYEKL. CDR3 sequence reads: CASSPSGTGLSLEQYF. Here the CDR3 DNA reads TGCGCCAGCAGCCCCTCCGGGACAGGGCTTTCCCTCGAGCAGTACTTC.

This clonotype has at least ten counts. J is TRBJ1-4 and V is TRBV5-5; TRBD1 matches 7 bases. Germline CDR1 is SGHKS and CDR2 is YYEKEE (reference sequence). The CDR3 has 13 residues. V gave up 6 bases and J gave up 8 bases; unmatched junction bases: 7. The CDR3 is CASNGDSYEKLFF. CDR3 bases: TGTGCCAGCAACGGGGACAGCTACGAAAAACTGTTTTTT.

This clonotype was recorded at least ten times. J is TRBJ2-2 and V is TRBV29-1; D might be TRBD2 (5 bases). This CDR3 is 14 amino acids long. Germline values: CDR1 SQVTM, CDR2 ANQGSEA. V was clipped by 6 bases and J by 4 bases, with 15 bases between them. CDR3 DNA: TGCAGCGTCCTAAGAGGACTTTTCACCGGGGAGCTGTTTTTT. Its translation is CSVLRGLFTGELFF.

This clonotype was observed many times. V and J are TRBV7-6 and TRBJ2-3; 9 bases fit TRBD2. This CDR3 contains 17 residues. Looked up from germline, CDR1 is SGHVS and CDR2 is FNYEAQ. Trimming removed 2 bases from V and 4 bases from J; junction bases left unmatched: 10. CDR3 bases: TGTGCCAGCAGCTTAAGTGTGGCGGGAGGGCCCGCAGATACGCAGTATTTT. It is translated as CASSLSVAGGPADTQYF.

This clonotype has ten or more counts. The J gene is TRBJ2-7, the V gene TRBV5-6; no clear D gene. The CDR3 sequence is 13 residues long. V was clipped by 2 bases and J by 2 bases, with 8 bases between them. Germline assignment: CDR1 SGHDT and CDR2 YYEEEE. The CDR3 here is CASSFPMTYEQYF. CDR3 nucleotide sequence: TGTGCCAGCAGCTTCCCAATGACCTACGAGCAGTACTTC. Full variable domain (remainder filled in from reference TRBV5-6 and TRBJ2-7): DAGVTQSPTHLIKTRGQQVTLRCSPKSGHDTVSWYQQALGQGPQFIFQYYEEEERQRGNFPDRFSGHQFPNYSSELNVNALLLGDSALYLCASSFPMTYEQYFGPGTRLTVT.

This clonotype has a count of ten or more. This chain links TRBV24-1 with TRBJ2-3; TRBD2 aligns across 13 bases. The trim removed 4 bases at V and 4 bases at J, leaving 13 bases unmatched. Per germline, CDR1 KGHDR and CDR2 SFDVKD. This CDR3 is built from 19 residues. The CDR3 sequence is CATSDPRLTSGRNADTQYF. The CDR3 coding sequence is TGTGCCACCAGTGACCCCCGACTGACTAGCGGGAGGAATGCAGATACGCAGTATTTT.

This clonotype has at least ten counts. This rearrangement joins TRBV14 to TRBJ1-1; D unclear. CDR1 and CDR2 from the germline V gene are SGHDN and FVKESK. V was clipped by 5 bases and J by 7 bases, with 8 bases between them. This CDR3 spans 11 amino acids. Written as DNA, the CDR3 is TGTGCCAGCAGCATACGGGGTGAAGCTTTCTTT. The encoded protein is CASSIRGEAFF.

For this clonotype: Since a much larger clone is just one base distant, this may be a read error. The CDR3 loop is CAETPGTALGYTF. The DNA for the CDR3 is TGTGCCGAGACGCCCGGGACAGCCCTAGGCTACACCTTC. The chain couples TRBV10-3 to TRBJ1-2; 7 bases align to TRBD1. The germline CDR1 and CDR2 sequences are ENHRY and SYGVKD. The trim removed 11 bases at V and 8 bases at J, leaving 14 bases unmatched. This CDR3 has 13 residues.

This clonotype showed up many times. In nucleotides, the CDR3 is TGTGCCAGCAGCTTACGGGACAGGCCTAACTATGGCTACACCTTC. Translated, it gives CASSLRDRPNYGYTF. J is TRBJ1-2 and V is TRBV9; 8 bases map to TRBD1. Trimming at V came to 4 bases and at J to 0 bases, leaving 5 bases not matched to a gene. CDR1 is SGDLS, CDR2 YYNGEE, per germline. The CDR3 loop spans 15 amino acids.

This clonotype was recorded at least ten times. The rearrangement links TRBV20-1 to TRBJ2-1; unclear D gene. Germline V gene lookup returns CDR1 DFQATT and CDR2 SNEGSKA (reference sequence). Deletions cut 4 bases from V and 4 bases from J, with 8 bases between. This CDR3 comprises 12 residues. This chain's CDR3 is CSAIEDYNEQFF. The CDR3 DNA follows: TGCAGTGCTATCGAGGATTACAATGAGCAGTTCTTC.

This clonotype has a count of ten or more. CDR3 sequence (DNA): TGTGCCAGCAGCCCCGGACTAGTGGGGGAGCTGTTTTTT. As protein: CASSPGLVGELFF. This chain links TRBV11-2 with TRBJ2-2; 7 positions match TRBD2. Germline V lookup: CDR1 SGHAT, CDR2 FQNNGV. The CDR3 has 13 residues. J lost 8 bases, V lost 5 bases, and 5 bases had no gene match.

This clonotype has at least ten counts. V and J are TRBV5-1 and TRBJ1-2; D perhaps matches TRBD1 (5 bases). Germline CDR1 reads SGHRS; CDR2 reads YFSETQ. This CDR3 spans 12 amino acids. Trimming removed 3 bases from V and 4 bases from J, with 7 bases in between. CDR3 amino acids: CASSWDGYGYTF. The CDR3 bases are TGCGCCAGCAGCTGGGACGGCTATGGCTACACCTTC. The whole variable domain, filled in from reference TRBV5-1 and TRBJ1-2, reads KAGVTQTPRYLIKTRGQQVTLSCSPISGHRSVSWYQQTPGQGLQFLFEYFSETQRNKGNFPGRFSGRQFSNSRSEMNVSTLELGDSALYLCASSWDGYGYTFGSGTRLTVV.

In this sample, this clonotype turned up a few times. In nucleotides, the CDR3 is TGTGCCAGCTCCTCAGCTGACTATACGCAGTATTTT. Its translation is CASSSADYTQYF. The chain employs TRBV12-3 or TRBV12-4 and TRBJ2-3; no firm D call. The CDR3 extends over 12 amino acids. Between the trimmed V and J ends, which lost 8 bases and 7 bases, there was a span of 13 bases.

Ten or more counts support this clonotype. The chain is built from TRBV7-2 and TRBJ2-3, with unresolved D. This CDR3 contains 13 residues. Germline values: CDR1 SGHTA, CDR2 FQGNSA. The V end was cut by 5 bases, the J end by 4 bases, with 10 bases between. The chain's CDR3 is CASSDFVPDTQYF. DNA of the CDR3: TGTGCCAGCAGCGATTTTGTCCCAGATACGCAGTATTTT.

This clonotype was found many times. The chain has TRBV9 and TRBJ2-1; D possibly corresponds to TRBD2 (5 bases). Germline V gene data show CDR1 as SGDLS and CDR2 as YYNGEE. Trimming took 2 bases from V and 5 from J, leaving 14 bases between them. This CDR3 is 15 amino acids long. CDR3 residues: CASSVLGLTHNEQFF. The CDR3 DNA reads TGTGCCAGCAGCGTTCTCGGACTTACCCACAATGAGCAGTTCTTC.

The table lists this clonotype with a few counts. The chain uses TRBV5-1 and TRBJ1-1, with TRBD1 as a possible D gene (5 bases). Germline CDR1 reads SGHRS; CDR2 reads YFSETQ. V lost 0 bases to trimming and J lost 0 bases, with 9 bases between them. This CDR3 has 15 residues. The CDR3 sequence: CASSLVQGLNTEAFF. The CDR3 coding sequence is TGCGCCAGCAGCTTGGTTCAGGGATTGAACACTGAAGCTTTCTTT.

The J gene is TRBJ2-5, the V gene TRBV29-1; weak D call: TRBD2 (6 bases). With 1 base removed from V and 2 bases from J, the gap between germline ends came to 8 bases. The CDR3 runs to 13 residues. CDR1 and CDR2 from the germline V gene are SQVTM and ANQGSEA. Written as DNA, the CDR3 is TGCAGCGTTGAAGCCCGGGGGCAAGAGACCCAGTACTTC. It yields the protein CSVEARGQETQYF.

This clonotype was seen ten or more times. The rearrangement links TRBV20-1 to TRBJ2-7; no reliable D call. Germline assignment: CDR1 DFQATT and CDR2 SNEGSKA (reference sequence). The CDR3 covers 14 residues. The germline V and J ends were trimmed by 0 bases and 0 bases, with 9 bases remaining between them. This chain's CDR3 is CSAREGPGSYEQYF. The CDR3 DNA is TGCAGTGCTAGAGAAGGCCCAGGCTCCTACGAGCAGTACTTC.

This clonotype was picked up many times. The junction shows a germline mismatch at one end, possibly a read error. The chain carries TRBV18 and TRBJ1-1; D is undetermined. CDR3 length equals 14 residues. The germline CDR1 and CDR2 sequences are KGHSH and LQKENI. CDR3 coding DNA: TGTGCCAGCTCATCACCGGCTAGGAGGACTGAAGCTTTCTTT. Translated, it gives CASSSPARRTEAFF.

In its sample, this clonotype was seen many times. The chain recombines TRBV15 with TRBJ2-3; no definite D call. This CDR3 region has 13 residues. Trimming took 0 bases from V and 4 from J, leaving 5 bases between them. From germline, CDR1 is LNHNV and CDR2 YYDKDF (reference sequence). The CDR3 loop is CATSRDGADTQYF. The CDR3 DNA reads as TGTGCCACCAGCAGAGATGGGGCAGATACGCAGTATTTT.